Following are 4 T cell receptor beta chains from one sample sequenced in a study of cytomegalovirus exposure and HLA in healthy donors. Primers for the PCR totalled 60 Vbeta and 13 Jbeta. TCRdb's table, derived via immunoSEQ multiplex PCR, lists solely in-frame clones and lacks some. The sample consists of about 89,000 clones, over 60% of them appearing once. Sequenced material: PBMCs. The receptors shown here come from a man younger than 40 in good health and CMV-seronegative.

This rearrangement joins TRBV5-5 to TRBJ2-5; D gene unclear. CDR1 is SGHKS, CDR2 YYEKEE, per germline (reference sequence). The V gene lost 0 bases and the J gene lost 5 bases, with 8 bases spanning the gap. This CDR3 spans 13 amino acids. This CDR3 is CASSLVLMETQYF. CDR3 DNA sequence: TGTGCCAGCAGCTTGGTACTGATGGAGACCCAGTACTTC.

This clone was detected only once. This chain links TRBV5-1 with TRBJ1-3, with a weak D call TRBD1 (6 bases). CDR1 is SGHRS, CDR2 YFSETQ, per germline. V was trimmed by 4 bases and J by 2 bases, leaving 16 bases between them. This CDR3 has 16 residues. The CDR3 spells CASSLQLQGPGNTIYF. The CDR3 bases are TGCGCCAGCAGCCTACAATTACAGGGCCCTGGAAACACCATATATTTT.

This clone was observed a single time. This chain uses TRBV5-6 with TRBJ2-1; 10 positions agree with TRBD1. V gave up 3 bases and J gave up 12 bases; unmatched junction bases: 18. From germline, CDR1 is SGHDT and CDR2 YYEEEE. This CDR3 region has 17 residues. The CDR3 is CASSSRGTGAFGAGQFF. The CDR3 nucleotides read TGTGCCAGCAGCTCTCGCGGGACAGGGGCCTTCGGAGCAGGGCAGTTCTTC.

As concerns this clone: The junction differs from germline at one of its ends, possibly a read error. The CDR3 coding sequence is TGTGCCAGCAGCTACTCCGGGACAGAGAACACCGGGGAGCTGTTTTTT. It yields the protein CASSYSGTENTGELFF. The chain recombines TRBV6-5 with TRBJ2-2, with 7 bases identical to TRBD1. Germline CDR1 MNHEY, CDR2 SVGAGI. The CDR3 consists of 16 residues.